This T cell receptor (beta chain) originates from a study of T cell clusters in autoimmune cytopenias. TRB was amplified by touch-down multiplex PCR, primer pools A and B combined. TCRdb re-called the multiplex PCR reads and shows each CDR3 protein once, DNA omitted. This listing includes more than 12,000 distinct CDR3 sequences. Each sample's input was roughly 230 ng genomic DNA, some 38,000 genome equivalents. The length of the CDR3 is 15 residues. In germline, CDR1 is SGHNT, CDR2 YYREEE (reference sequence). The sequenced sample was peripheral blood. This clonotype was obtained from a human donor with an autoimmune cytopenia or autoimmune hepatitis (not recorded which). The rearrangement links TRBV5-4 to TRBJ2-2; TCRdb selects TRBD1, and the lack of DNA leaves this call unchecked. The CDR3 reads CASSLGPGGTGELFF.